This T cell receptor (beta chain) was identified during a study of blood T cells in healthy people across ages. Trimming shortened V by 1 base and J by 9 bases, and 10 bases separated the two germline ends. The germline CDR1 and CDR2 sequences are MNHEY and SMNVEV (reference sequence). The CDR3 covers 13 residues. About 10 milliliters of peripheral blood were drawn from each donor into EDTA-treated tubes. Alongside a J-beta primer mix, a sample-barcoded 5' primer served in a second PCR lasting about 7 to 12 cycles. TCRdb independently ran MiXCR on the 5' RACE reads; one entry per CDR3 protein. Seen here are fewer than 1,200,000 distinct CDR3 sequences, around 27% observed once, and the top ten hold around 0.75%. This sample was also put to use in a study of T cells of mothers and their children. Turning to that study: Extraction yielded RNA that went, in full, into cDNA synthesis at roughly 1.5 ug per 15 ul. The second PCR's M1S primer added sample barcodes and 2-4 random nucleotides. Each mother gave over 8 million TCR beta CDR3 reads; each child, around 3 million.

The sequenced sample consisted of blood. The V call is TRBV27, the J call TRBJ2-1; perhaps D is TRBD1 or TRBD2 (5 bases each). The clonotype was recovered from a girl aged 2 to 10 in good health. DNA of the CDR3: TGTGCCAGCAGTTTATACGGGGCGGGTGAGCAGTTCTTC. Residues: CASSLYGAGEQFF.